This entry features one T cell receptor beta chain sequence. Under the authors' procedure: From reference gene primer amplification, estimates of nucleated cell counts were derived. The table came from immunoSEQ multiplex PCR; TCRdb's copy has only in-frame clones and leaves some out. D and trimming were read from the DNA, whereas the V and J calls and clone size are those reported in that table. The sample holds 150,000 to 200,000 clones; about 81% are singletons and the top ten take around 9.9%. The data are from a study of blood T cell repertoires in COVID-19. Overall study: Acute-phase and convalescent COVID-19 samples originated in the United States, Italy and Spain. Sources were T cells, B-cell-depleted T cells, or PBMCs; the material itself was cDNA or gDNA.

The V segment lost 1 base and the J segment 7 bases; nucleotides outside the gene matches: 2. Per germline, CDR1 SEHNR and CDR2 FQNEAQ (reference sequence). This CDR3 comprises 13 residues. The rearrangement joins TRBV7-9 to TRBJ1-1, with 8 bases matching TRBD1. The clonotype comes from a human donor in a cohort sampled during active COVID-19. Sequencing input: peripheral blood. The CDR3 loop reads CASSLGTGIEAFF. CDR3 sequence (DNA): TGTGCCAGCAGCTTAGGGACAGGGATTGAAGCTTTCTTT.